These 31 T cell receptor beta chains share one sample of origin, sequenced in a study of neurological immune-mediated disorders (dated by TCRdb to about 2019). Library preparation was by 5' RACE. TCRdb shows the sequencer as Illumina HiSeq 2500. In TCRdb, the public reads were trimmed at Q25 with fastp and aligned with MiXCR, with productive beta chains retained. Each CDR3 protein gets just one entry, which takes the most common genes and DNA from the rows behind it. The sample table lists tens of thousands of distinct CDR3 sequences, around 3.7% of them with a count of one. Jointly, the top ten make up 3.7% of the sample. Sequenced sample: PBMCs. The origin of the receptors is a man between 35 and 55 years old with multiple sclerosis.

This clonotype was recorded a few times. The CDR3 spells CASSRHGGVDTQYF. CDR3 nucleotides: TGTGCCAGCTCACGACACGGCGGGGTTGATACGCAGTATTTT. The chain combines TRBV18 with TRBJ2-3; perhaps TRBD2 as D (6 bases). CDR3 length: 14 amino acids. The germline CDR1 and CDR2 sequences are KGHSH and LQKENI. The V end was cut by 4 bases, the J end by 6 bases, with 14 bases between.

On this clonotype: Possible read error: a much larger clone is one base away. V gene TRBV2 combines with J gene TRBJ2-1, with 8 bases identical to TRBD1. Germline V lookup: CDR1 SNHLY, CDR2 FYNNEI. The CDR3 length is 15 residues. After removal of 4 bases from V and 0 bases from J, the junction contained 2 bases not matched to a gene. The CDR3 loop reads CASSGQGSSYNEQFF. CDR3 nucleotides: TGTGCCAGCAGTGGACAGGGGAGCTCCTACAATGAGCAGTTCTTC.

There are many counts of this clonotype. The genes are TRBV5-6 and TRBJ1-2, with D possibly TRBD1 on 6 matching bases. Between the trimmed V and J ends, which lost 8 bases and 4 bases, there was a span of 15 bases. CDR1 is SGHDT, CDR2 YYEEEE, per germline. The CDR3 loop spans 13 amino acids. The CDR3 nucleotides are TGTGCCAGTAGGTTCGAGGGGGTCTATGGCTACACCTTC. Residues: CASRFEGVYGYTF.

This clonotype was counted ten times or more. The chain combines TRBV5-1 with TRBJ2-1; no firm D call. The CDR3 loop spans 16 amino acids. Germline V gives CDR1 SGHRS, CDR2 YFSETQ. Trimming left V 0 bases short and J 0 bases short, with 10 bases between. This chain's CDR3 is CASSLGQLLSYNEQFF. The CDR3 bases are TGCGCCAGCAGCTTGGGACAACTACTCTCCTACAATGAGCAGTTCTTC.

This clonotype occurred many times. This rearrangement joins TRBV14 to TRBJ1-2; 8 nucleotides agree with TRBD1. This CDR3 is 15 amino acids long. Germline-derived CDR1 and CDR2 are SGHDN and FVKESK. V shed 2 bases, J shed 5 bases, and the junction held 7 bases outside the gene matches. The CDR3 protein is CASSQIGQGIYGYTF. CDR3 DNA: TGTGCCAGCAGCCAAATTGGACAGGGTATTTATGGCTACACCTTC.

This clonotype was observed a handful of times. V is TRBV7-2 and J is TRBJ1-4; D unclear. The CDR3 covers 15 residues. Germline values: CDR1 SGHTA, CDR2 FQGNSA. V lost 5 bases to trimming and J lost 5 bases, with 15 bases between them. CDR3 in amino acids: CASSQDGMGNEKLFF. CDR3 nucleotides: TGTGCCAGCAGCCAGGACGGGATGGGGAATGAAAAACTGTTTTTT.

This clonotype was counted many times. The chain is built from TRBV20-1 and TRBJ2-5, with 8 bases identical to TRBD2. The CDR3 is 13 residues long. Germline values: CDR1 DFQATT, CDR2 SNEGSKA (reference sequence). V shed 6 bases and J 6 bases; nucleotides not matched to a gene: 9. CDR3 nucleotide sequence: TGCAGTGCCCCCGCCCGGGGGGGGAAGACCCAGTACTTC. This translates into CSAPARGGKTQYF.

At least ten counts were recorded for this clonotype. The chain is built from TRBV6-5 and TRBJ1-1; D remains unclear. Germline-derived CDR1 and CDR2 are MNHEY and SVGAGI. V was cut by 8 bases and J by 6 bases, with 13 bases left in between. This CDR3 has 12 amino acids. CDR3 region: CASQRGFSEAFF. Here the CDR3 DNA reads TGTGCCAGCCAACGCGGTTTTTCTGAAGCTTTCTTT.

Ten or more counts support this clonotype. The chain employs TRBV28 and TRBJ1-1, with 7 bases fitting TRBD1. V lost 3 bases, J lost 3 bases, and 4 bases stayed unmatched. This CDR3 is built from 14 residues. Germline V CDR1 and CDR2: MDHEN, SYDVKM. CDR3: CASSLPGQHTEAFF. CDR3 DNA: TGTGCCAGCAGTTTGCCGGGACAGCACACTGAAGCTTTCTTT.

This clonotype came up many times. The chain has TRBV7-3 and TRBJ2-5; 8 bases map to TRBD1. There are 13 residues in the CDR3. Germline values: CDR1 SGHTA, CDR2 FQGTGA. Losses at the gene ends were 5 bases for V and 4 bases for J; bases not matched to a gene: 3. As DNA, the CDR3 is TGTGCCAGCAGCCTGACAGGGGCAGAGACCCAGTACTTC. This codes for CASSLTGAETQYF. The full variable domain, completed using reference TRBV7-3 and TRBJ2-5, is GAGVSQTPSNKVTEKGKYVELRCDPISGHTALYWYRQSLGQGPEFLIYFQGTGAADDSGLPNDRFFAVRPEGSVSTLKIQRTERGDSAVYLCASSLTGAETQYFGPGTRLLVL.

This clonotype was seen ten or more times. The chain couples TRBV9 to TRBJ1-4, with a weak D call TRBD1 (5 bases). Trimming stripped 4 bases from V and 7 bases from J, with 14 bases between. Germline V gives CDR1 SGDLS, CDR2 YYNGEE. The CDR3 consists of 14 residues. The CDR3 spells CASSFRRDAEKLFF. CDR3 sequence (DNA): TGTGCCAGCAGCTTCCGCAGGGACGCTGAAAAACTGTTTTTT.

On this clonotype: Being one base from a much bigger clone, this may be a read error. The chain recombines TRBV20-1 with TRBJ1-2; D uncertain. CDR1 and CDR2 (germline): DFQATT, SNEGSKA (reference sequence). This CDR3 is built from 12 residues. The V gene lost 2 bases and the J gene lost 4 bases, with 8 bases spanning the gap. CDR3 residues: CSARKGFYGYTF. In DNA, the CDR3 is TGCAGTGCTAGAAAGGGATTCTATGGCTACACCTTC.

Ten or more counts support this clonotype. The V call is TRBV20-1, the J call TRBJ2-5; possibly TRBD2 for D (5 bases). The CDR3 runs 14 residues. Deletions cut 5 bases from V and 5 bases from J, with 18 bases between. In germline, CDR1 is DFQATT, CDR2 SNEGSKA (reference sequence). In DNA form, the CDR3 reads TGCAGTGCTCCCGATTGGACTGACGGGGAGACCCAGTACTTC. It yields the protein CSAPDWTDGETQYF.

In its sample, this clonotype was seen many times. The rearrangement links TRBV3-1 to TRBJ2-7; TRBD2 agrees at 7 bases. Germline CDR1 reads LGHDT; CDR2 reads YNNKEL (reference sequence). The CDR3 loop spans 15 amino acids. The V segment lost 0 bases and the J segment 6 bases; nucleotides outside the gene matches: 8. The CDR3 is CASSQEWSGRVEQYF. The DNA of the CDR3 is TGTGCCAGCAGCCAAGAGTGGTCAGGGAGGGTCGAGCAGTACTTC.

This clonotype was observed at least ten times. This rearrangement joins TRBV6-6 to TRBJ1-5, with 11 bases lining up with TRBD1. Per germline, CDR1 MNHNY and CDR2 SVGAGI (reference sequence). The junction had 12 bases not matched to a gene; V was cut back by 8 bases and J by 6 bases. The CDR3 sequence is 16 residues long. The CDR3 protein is CASGQGAPRYGQPQHF. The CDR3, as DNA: TGTGCCAGCGGACAGGGGGCGCCTCGTTACGGTCAGCCCCAGCATTTT.

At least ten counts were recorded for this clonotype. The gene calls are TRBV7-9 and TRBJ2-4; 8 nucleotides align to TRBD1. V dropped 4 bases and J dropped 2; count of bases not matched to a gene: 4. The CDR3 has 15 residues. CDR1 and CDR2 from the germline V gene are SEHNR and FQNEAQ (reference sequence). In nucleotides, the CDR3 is TGTGCCAGCAGCTCAGGGGGCAGGTCCAAAAACATTCAGTACTTC. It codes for CASSSGGRSKNIQYF.

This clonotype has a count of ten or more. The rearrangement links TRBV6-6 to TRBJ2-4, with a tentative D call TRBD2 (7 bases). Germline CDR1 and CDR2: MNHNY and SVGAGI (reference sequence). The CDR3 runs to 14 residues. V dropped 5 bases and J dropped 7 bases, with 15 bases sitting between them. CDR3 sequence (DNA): TGTGCCAGCAGTCAAAAGGGGGGGGAGAACATTCAGTACTTC. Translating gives CASSQKGGENIQYF.

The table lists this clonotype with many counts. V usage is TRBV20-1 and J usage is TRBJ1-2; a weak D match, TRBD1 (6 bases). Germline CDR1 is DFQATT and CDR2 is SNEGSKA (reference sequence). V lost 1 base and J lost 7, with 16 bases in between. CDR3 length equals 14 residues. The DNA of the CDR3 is TGCAGTGCTAGAGTTGGGGGGGGCGCTGGTGGCTACACCTTC. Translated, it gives CSARVGGGAGGYTF.

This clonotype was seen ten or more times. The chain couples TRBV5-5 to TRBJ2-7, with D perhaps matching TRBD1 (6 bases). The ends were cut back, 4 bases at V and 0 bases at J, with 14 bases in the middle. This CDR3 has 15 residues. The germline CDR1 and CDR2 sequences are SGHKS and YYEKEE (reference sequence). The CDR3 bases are TGTGCCAGCAGCAAAGGACAGTGGGACTCCTACGAGCAGTACTTC. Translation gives CASSKGQWDSYEQYF. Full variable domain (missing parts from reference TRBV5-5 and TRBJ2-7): DAGVTQSPTHLIKTRGQQVTLRCSPISGHKSVSWYQQVLGQGPQFIFQYYEKEERGRGNFPDRFSARQFPNYSSELNVNALLLGDSALYLCASSKGQWDSYEQYFGPGTRLTVT.

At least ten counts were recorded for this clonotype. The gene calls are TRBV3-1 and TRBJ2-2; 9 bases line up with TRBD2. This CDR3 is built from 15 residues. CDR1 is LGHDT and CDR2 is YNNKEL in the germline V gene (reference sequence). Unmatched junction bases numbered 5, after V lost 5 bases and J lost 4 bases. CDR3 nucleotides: TGTGCCAGCAGCTTCTTAGCGGGAGTCACCGGGGAGCTGTTTTTT. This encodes CASSFLAGVTGELFF.

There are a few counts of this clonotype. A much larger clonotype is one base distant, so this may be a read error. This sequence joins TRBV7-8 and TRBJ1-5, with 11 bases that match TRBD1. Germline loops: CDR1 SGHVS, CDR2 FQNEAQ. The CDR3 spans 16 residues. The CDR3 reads CASSSYRTGGNQPQNF. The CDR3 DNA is TGTGCCAGCAGCTCTTATAGGACAGGGGGCAATCAGCCCCAGAATTTT.

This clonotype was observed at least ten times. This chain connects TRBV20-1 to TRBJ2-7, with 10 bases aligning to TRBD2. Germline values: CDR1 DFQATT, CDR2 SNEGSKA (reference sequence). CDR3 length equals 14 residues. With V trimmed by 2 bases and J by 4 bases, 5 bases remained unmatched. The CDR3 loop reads CSARLAGVRYEQYF. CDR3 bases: TGCAGTGCTAGACTAGCGGGAGTCAGGTACGAGCAGTACTTC.

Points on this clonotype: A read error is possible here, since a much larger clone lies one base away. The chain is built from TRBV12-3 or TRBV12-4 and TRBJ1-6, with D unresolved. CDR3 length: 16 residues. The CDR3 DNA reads TGTGCCAGCAGCGACATCGTCGGCTCCTATAATTCACACCTCCACTTT. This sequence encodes CASSDIVGSYNSHLHF.

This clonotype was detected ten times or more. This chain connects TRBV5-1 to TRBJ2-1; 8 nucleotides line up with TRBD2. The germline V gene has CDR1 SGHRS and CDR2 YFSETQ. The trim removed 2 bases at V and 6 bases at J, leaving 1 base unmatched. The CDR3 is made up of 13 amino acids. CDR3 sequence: CASSFLAGNEQFF. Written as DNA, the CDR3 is TGCGCCAGCAGCTTTCTAGCGGGCAATGAGCAGTTCTTC.

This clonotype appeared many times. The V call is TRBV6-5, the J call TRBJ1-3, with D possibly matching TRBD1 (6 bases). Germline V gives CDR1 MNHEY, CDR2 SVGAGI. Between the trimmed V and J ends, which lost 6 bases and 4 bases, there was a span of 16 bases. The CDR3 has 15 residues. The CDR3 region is CASSPGQSRGNTIYF. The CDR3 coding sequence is TGTGCCAGCAGCCCCGGACAGTCGCGAGGAAACACCATATATTTT.

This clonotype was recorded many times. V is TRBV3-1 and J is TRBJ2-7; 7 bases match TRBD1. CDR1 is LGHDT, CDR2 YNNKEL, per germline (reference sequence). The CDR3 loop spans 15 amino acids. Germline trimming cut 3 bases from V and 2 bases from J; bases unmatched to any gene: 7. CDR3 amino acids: CASSHWDRSTYEQYF. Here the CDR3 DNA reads TGTGCCAGCAGCCATTGGGACAGATCGACCTACGAGCAGTACTTC.

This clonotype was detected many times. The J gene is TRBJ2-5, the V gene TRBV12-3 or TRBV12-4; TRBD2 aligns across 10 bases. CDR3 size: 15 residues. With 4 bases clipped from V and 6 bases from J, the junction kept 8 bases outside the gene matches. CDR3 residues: CASSSIAGGWKTQYF. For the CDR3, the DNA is TGTGCCAGCAGTTCAATAGCGGGGGGTTGGAAGACCCAGTACTTC.

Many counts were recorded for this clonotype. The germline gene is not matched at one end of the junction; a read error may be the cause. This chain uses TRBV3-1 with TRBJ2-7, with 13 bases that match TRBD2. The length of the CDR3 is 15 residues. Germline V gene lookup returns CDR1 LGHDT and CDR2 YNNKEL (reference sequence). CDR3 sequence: CASSPAGTSGANVEF. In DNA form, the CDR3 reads TGTGCCAGCAGTCCTGCCGGGACTAGCGGGGCCAACGTAGAGTTC.

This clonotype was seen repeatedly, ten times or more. CDR3 region: CASSLDRGGETQYF. The DNA of the CDR3 is TGCGCCAGCAGCTTGGACAGGGGTGGAGAGACCCAGTACTTC. The rearrangement links TRBV5-1 to TRBJ2-5, with 7 bases lining up with TRBD1. Germline CDR1 SGHRS, CDR2 YFSETQ. J was trimmed by 4 bases and V by 0 bases; bases with no gene match: 3. The length of the CDR3 is 14 residues.

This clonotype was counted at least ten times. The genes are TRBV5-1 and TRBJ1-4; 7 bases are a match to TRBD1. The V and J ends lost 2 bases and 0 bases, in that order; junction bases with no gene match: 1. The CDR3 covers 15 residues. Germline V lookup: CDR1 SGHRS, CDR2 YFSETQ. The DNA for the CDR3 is TGCGCCAGCAGCTTCGGGACAGCAACTAATGAAAAACTGTTTTTT. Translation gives CASSFGTATNEKLFF.

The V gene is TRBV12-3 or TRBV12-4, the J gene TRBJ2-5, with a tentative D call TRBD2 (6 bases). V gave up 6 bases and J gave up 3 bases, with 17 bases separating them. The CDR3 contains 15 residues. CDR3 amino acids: CASSLLYGGKETQYF. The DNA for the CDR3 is TGTGCCAGCAGCCTCCTCTACGGAGGGAAAGAGACCCAGTACTTC.